Below, one T cell receptor beta chain is given with its context. The antigen it recognizes is unknown. No qualities accompany the bases; no much larger clone lies one base away. This sample was included in a study of radiotherapy plus CTLA-4 blockade in lung cancer (dated by TCRdb to 2017 to 2018). Regarding the complete study: Objective responses occurred in 18% of enrolled patients, and roughly 30% achieved disease control. What the authors observed across the whole study: TCR clones derived from tumors expanded in peripheral blood after treatment with radiotherapy and ipilimumab. The strongest predictors of response, as reported, were early dynamic changes in blood T cell clones along with a rise in serum interferon-beta after radiation.

Library creation used the immunoSEQ multiplex PCR assay. The table was pulled from immuneACCESS by TCRdb, which kept in-frame rearrangements only. Such tables lose some clones; where checked, under half of the loss comes from unresolved V genes, and the rest has no known cause. Here the sample has about 39,000 clones; 75% to 85% occur a single time. 20% to 30% of the sample rests with the top ten. The study evaluated CTLA-4 blockade (ipilimumab) given together with focal radiation therapy in patients who had chemo-refractory metastatic non-small-cell lung cancer. The sequencing used peripheral blood, collected from a patient treated with radiotherapy plus ipilimumab. This sequence originates from a human donor with non-small cell lung cancer that progressed on radiotherapy plus ipilimumab.

CDR3 protein: CASSASRRPQETQYF. DNA sequence: TGTGCCAGCAGTGCCAGTCGGCGGCCCCAAGAGACCCAGTACTTC. The chain is assembled from TRBV6-1 and TRBJ2-5; the D gene assignment is ambiguous. Including the terminal cysteine and phenylalanine, the CDR3 comprises 15 residues. The only DNA kept is the CDR3, 45 bases in frame from the first base. In the germline V gene, CDR1 corresponds to MNHNS and CDR2 to SASEGT. Deletion took 4 bases off V and 1 base off J, with a span of 13 bases between the germline ends.